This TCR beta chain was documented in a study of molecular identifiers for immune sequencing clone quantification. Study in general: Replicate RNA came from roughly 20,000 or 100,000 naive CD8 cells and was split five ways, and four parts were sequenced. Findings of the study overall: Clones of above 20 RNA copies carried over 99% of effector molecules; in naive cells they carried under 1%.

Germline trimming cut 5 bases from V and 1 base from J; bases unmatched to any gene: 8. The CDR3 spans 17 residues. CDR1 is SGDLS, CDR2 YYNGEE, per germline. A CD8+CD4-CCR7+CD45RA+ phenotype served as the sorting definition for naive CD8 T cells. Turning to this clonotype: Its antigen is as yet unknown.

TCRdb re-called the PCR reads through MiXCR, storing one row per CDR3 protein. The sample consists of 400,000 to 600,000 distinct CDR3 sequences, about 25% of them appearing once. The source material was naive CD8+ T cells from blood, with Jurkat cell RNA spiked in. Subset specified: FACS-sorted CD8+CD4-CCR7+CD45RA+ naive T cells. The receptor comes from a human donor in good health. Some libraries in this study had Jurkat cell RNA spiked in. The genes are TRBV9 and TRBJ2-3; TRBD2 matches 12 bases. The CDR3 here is CASSDTPSGGGTDTQYF. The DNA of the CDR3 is TGTGCCAGCAGTGATACCCCTAGCGGGGGGGGCACAGATACGCAGTATTTT.